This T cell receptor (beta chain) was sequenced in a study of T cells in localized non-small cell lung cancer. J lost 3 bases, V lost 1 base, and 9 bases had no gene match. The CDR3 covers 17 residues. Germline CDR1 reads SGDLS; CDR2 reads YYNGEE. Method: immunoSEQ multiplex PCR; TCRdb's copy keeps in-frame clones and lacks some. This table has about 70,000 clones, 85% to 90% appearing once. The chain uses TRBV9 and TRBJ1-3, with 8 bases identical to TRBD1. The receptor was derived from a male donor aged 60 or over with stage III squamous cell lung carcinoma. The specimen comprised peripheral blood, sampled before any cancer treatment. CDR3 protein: CASSVTGAGGFGNTIYF. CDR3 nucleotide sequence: TGTGCCAGCAGCGTAACCGGGGCAGGGGGCTTTGGAAACACCATATATTTT. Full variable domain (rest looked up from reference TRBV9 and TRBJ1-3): DSGVTQTPKHLITATGQRVTLRCSPRSGDLSVYWYQQSLDQGLQFLIQYYNGEERAKGNILERFSAQQFPDLHSELNLSSLELGDSALYFCASSVTGAGGFGNTIYFGEGSWLTVV.